This T cell receptor beta chain derives from a study of CXCR3-negative and CXCR3-positive naive CD8 T cells. Study-wide points: Naive cells that were CXCR3-positive had more hydrophobic TRB CDR3s (compared with CXCR3-negative naive cells).

Carrying UMI labels, the TRB cDNA libraries were prepared through 5' RACE. TCRdb reprocessed the 5' RACE reads and reports one entry per CDR3 protein, with no DNA. This table lists over 95,000 distinct CDR3 sequences. Comments on this clonotype: The antigen remains undetermined.

The CDR3 extends over 12 amino acids. Germline values: CDR1 LGHDT, CDR2 YNNKEL (reference sequence). The gene calls are TRBV3-1 and TRBJ2-1; there is no DNA to check the TCRdb D call of TRBD1. The source of this sequence is a human donor in good health. Some clones in this sample may be carry-over from other donors' samples. Material for sequencing was naive CXCR3+ CD8+ T cells from blood. As to subset: CD45RO-CCR7+CD27+CD95- naive CD8+ T cells expressing CXCR3 (TNR3+). CDR3 sequence reads: CASSPGYNEQFF.